Listed below are T cell receptor beta chains from one sample, sequenced in a study of blood T cells in healthy people across ages. TCRdb processed the 5' RACE reads anew with MiXCR; each CDR3 protein has one entry. The table has about 680,000 distinct CDR3 sequences, more than 40% seen once. Sequenced material: blood. The receptors come from a woman aged 60-75 years in good health. CDR3s include the opening cysteine and the closing phenylalanine or tryptophan. The D gene is left open where the match is weak. The size entry is marked missing in some rows and otherwise reads once, few, many or a size class.

j_gene | v_gene | d_gene | abundance | CDR3aa | CDR3nt
TRBJ1-1 | TRBV7-2 | TRBD1 | NA | CASSLVRQGAGTEAFF | TGTGCCAGCAGCTTAGTGAGGCAGGGGGCTGGTACTGAAGCTTTCTTT
TRBJ1-1 | TRBV10-3 | TRBD1 | NA | CAIRQTGTGLTEAFF | TGTGCCATCAGGCAAACCGGGACAGGGCTCACTGAAGCTTTCTTT
TRBJ1-1 | TRBV10-3 | NA | NA | CAISMNTEAFF | TGTGCCATCAGTATGAACACTGAAGCTTTCTTT
TRBJ2-6 | TRBV20-1 | TRBD2 | few | CSATGTSGSTGANVLTF | TGCAGTGCAACCGGGACTAGCGGGTCCACTGGGGCCAACGTCCTGACTTTC
TRBJ1-2 | TRBV12-3/TRBV12-4 | NA | NA | CASSPSTGMVYGYTF | TGTGCCAGCAGTCCTTCTACAGGGATGGTATATGGCTACACCTTC
TRBJ2-1 | TRBV11-2 | TRBD2 | NA | CASSLMGGLARNNEQFF | TGTGCCAGCAGCTTAATGGGGGGACTAGCGAGGAACAATGAGCAGTTCTTC
TRBJ2-3 | TRBV5-6 | TRBD2 | few | CASSGTIESVAHTQYF | TGTGCCAGCAGCGGGACTATTGAGTCGGTAGCGCATACGCAGTATTTT
TRBJ1-4 | TRBV10-3 | TRBD1 | NA | CAISGQGATNEKLFF | TGTGCCATCAGTGGACAGGGGGCGACTAATGAAAAACTGTTTTTT
TRBJ1-2 | TRBV15 | TRBD1 | NA | CATSRGRGHNYGYTF | TGTGCCACCAGCAGAGGAAGGGGGCATAACTATGGCTACACCTTC
TRBJ2-1 | TRBV7-3 | TRBD2 | NA | CASSLMAQRENIEQFF | TGTGCCAGCAGCTTAATGGCCCAGCGGGAGAATATTGAGCAGTTCTTC
TRBJ2-7 | TRBV4-1 | NA | NA | CASSQVRNRNYEQYF | TGCGCCAGCAGCCAAGTCAGGAACAGGAACTACGAGCAGTACTTC
TRBJ2-1 | TRBV29-1 | NA | NA | CSVEERASRSYNEQFF | TGCAGCGTTGAAGAGCGGGCTAGCCGCTCCTACAATGAGCAGTTCTTC
TRBJ2-7 | TRBV11-2 | TRBD2 | many | CASSSPSTSARQQYF | TGTGCCAGCAGCTCGCCCTCGACTAGCGCCCGCCAGCAGTACTTC
TRBJ2-7 | TRBV20-1 | NA | few | CSASREYTYEQYF | TGCAGTGCAAGCCGGGAATACACCTACGAGCAGTACTTC
TRBJ2-1 | TRBV9 | TRBD2 | NA | CASSASSGRAQEQFF | TGTGCCAGCAGCGCGTCTAGCGGGAGGGCCCAGGAGCAGTTCTTC
TRBJ2-1 | TRBV11-2 | TRBD1 | few | CASSLEQGNEQFF | TGTGCCAGCAGCTTAGAACAGGGGAATGAGCAGTTCTTC
TRBJ2-2 | TRBV9 | TRBD1 | NA | CASRGTGGNGELFF | TGTGCCAGCAGGGGGACAGGGGGCAACGGGGAGCTGTTTTTT
TRBJ2-7 | TRBV11-2 | TRBD1 | NA | CASSSATRDRSYEQYF | TGTGCCAGCAGCTCAGCCACAAGGGACAGATCCTACGAGCAGTACTTC
TRBJ2-7 | TRBV10-3 | TRBD1 | few | CAMRTGLDEQYF | TGTGCCATGAGGACAGGGTTGGACGAGCAGTACTTC
TRBJ1-6 | TRBV5-6 | NA | NA | CASSFGGRVNSPLHF | TGTGCCAGCAGCTTCGGGGGACGGGTAAATTCACCCCTCCACTTT
TRBJ2-7 | TRBV6-1 | TRBD1 | NA | CASSEAFRGYEQYF | TGTGCCAGCAGTGAAGCGTTCAGGGGGTACGAGCAGTACTTC
TRBJ2-1 | TRBV7-8 | NA | NA | CASSSNPGRGGYNEQFF | TGTGCCAGCAGCTCTAACCCGGGACGAGGAGGATACAATGAGCAGTTCTTC
TRBJ2-5 | TRBV7-2 | NA | NA | CASGGRIFIKETQYF | TGTGCCAGCGGAGGGAGGATTTTCATTAAAGAGACCCAGTACTTC
TRBJ2-3 | TRBV20-1 | NA | few | CSAKAVDTQYF | TGCAGTGCTAAAGCTGTAGATACGCAGTATTTT
TRBJ2-5 | TRBV6-6 | NA | NA | CASSRDMVGETQYF | TGTGCCAGCAGTAGGGATATGGTGGGAGAGACCCAGTACTTC
TRBJ2-1 | TRBV5-1 | NA | NA | CASSLDNVPEEQFF | TGCGCCAGCAGCTTGGATAACGTACCGGAAGAGCAGTTCTTC
TRBJ2-1 | TRBV20-1 | TRBD2 | NA | CSANPGTSGIDEQFF | TGCAGTGCTAACCCAGGGACTAGCGGGATCGATGAGCAGTTCTTC
TRBJ1-6 | TRBV28 | TRBD1 | many | CASRGTGASPLHF | TGTGCCAGCAGAGGGACAGGGGCTTCACCCCTCCACTTT
TRBJ2-7 | TRBV4-3 | TRBD1 | few | CASSQEIYTGGNEQYF | TGCGCCAGCAGCCAAGAGATTTACACAGGGGGAAACGAGCAGTACTTC
TRBJ2-3 | TRBV12-3/TRBV12-4 | TRBD1 | once | CASSQTSRTGGRADMQYF | TGTGCCAGCAGTCAAACTTCCCGGACAGGAGGTAGGGCAGATATGCAGTATTTT
TRBJ2-1 | TRBV7-8 | TRBD2 | NA | CASIPIPSGSSEQFF | TGTGCCAGCATCCCCATACCTAGCGGGAGCTCTGAGCAGTTCTTC
TRBJ2-1 | TRBV4-1 | TRBD2 | NA | CASSQAGLAGGPYNEQFF | TGCGCCAGCAGCCAAGCGGGACTAGCGGGAGGGCCCTACAATGAGCAGTTCTTC
TRBJ2-3 | TRBV9 | TRBD2 | NA | CASHPTGSGRSDTQYF | TGTGCCAGTCACCCGACGGGTAGCGGGAGGTCAGATACGCAGTATTTT
TRBJ2-1 | TRBV30 | TRBD1 | NA | CAWRNRDSYNEQFF | TGTGCCTGGAGGAACCGGGACAGCTACAATGAGCAGTTCTTC
TRBJ2-1 | TRBV9 | NA | NA | CASSPQVDSSYNEQFF | TGTGCCAGCAGCCCACAGGTGGATAGCTCCTACAATGAGCAGTTCTTC
TRBJ2-7 | TRBV2 | NA | NA | CASSASQGAAAYEQYF | TGTGCCAGCAGTGCCTCACAGGGAGCAGCCGCCTACGAGCAGTACTTC
TRBJ1-6 | TRBV7-3 | TRBD1 | NA | CASSRQGANSPLHF | TGTGCCAGCAGCCGACAGGGGGCGAATTCACCCCTCCACTTT
TRBJ2-7 | TRBV7-2 | NA | NA | CANSQGTILEQYF | TGTGCCAACAGTCAAGGGACCATCCTGGAGCAGTACTTC
TRBJ2-1 | TRBV18 | NA | once | CASSPNFGDEQFF | TGTGCCAGCTCACCTAATTTCGGCGATGAGCAGTTCTTC
TRBJ2-1 | TRBV15 | NA | NA | CATSRDRMGQGEQFF | TGTGCCACCAGCAGAGATCGTATGGGCCAAGGGGAGCAGTTCTTC
TRBJ2-5 | TRBV7-2 | TRBD2 | few | CASSFGLGGETQYF | TGTGCCAGCAGCTTTGGGCTGGGGGGGGAGACCCAGTACTTC
TRBJ2-7 | TRBV20-1 | NA | few | CSARGQIHYEQYF | TGCAGTGCTAGAGGACAGATTCACTACGAGCAGTACTTC
TRBJ2-4 | TRBV2 | TRBD1 | few | CAGGTGTNIQYF | TGTGCCGGCGGGACAGGGACAAACATTCAGTACTTC
TRBJ1-2 | TRBV20-1 | NA | NA | CSANPDYGYTF | TGCAGTGCTAACCCAGACTATGGCTACACCTTC
TRBJ1-4 | TRBV20-1 | NA | NA | CSARADEKLFF | TGCAGTGCTAGGGCGGATGAAAAACTGTTTTTT
TRBJ1-2 | TRBV7-9 | TRBD1 | NA | CASSAKTGGNYGYTF | TGTGCCAGCAGCGCGAAGACAGGGGGGAACTATGGCTACACCTTC
TRBJ2-1 | TRBV29-1 | NA | few | CSVSPGGHYNEQFF | TGCAGCGTTTCTCCTGGGGGCCATTACAATGAGCAGTTCTTC
TRBJ2-1 | TRBV5-1 | TRBD2 | few | CASRPTSGTYNEQFF | TGCGCCAGCCGGCCTACTAGCGGAACCTACAATGAGCAGTTCTTC
TRBJ1-1 | TRBV6-1 | NA | NA | CASSDSHIGGTFF | TGTGCCAGCAGTGATAGTCACATTGGGGGAACTTTCTTT
TRBJ1-6 | TRBV7-2 | NA | NA | CASSLEEQGDNSPLHF | TGTGCCAGCAGCTTAGAGGAGCAGGGAGATAATTCACCCCTCCACTTT
TRBJ2-7 | TRBV20-1 | NA | NA | CSARWNSYEQYF | TGCAGTGCTAGATGGAACTCCTACGAGCAGTACTTC